The sequence of this TCR beta chain was determined in a study of T cells in Graves' hyperthyroidism and ophthalmopathy (dated by TCRdb to the late 2010s). Turning to the overall study: Peripheral blood was sampled at the time of initial diagnosis, prior to any treatment. To identify distinguishing TCR V-J signatures, a discovery cohort of 90 to 100 patients was used, comprising 40 to 45 with Graves' ophthalmopathy and some 60 with stable Graves' hyperthyroidism. An independent validation cohort of around 19 hyperthyroidism patients and approximately 15 patients who later progressed to ophthalmopathy tested prospective prediction of ophthalmopathy. The roughly 99 discovery patients were divided at random into training and test sets in a 7:3 ratio. The study also compared thyroid tissue and blood T-cell repertoires from several Graves' hyperthyroidism patients. Following sampling, methimazole starting at 30 mg daily was given to hyperthyroidism patients, and high-dose intravenous methylprednisolone was given to ophthalmopathy patients. The paper reports TCR Vbeta CDR3 sequencing of approximately 140 peripheral blood samples: under 45 ophthalmopathy, over 70 hyperthyroidism and around 17 progressor patients.

Here is what the overall study found, with its caveats: Sample size was not statistically predetermined, and investigators were not blinded to group allocation. A 13 V-J signature model separated ophthalmopathy from stable hyperthyroidism, with about 88% sensitivity and about 81% specificity in cross-validation and 80%/75% in testing. Most expanded thyroid clonotypes (frequency above 0.001) were also detected in blood, a finding suggesting that blood repertoires may reflect thyroid immune responses. During validation, the model predicted progression to ophthalmopathy a median of around 7 months ahead of onset, with almost 71% sensitivity and roughly 75% specificity.

Reading from cysteine to phenylalanine, the CDR3 counts 16 amino acids. Just CDR3 DNA is preserved here, 48 bases in frame from base 1. Clipping removes 3 bases from V and 1 base from J, with 1 as the unmatched junction base count. CDR1 SNHLY and CDR2 FYNNEI are derived from the germline V gene. This clonotype was counted ten times or more. Its antigen remains undetermined. No much larger clonotype is one base removed from it; base qualities were not supplied. Amplification of TCR beta CDR3 regions was carried out from RNA transcripts. For the first round of RT-PCR on the TCR CDR3, the HTBI primer set was used together with the Qiagen OneStep RT-PCR kit. A second multiplex PCR round built the libraries, followed by size selection and purification. Sequencing of the libraries was done on an Illumina HiSeq2000 using paired-end 100 bp reads. Per the authors' processing: Raw data were processed with SOAPnuke, discarding reads with adapters, uncalled bases, mean Phred below 15, or no exact constant-primer or identifier match. High-quality paired reads were merged using COPE v1.2.5, and each unique nucleotide sequence was defined as a clonotype. MiTCR v1.1 was used to align clonotypes to the IMGT TRBV, TRBD and TRBJ reference segments. The analysis included only V-J combinations with a frequency above 0.0001, which together covered roughly 99% of the repertoires. A TCS score was defined as the ratio of F50 (clonal expansion) to E x V (chaos), with BLOSUM62-based TCRdist applied between CDR3 peptides within each V-J. Welch's t-statistics and random forest reduced around 550 V-J features to 10 to 15, which were used in a naive Bayes classifier (R e1071). Thyroid-blood repertoire similarity was quantified with the Morisita-Horn index. The public reads were run again by TCRdb, first through fastp at Q25 and then through MiXCR, and only productive beta chains were kept. Here each entry gathers all rows of one CDR3 protein and keeps the most common genes and DNA. TCRdb's processing, not the authors' own work, is the source of the V and J calls. Present in this sample are about 610,000 distinct CDR3 sequences, roughly 14% of which were seen just once. 4% to 5.5% of the sample is in the top ten clones.

Ophthalmopathy patients had moderately to severely active disease, Clinical Activity Score of at least 3, NOSPECS grade of at least 4, and duration under 3 months. The study excluded patients with uncontrolled infections, other autoimmune diseases, pregnancy or lactation. Diagnoses were based on clinical symptoms, serum thyroxine and TRAb, thyroid ultrasound and orbital computed tomography. PBMCs were isolated from roughly 10 ml of fresh peripheral blood by Ficoll-Paque density gradient centrifugation. Trizol reagent was used to extract total RNA, and RNA quality was then checked on an Agilent 2100 Bioanalyzer.

Input material: blood. The V and J segments used are TRBV2 and TRBJ2-5, with 14 bases in between that match TRBD2. This TCR came from a woman aged 40 to 55 with Graves' ophthalmopathy. The CDR3 protein is CASSEGTSGSQETQYF. The nucleotide sequence reads as follows: TGTGCCAGCAGTGAGGGGACTAGCGGGAGCCAAGAGACCCAGTACTTC.